The clone carrying this T cell receptor (beta chain) showed up just a few times. As yet, its antigen is unknown. TCRdb redid the calling of the 5' RACE reads with MiXCR, one entry per CDR3 protein. Among around 430,000 distinct CDR3 sequences listed, about 15% were seen once. The sample originates from a study of CD8 T cells in ankylosing spondylitis. The study's findings and limits: A TCR beta motif of fewer than ten highly homologous variants seemed to mark ankylosing spondylitis blood.

V dropped 8 bases and J dropped 10 bases, with 13 bases sitting between them. Germline assignment: CDR1 MNHNY and CDR2 SVGAGI (reference sequence). The CDR3 has 11 amino acids. The sequence derives from a male donor with ankylosing spondylitis. The chain recombines TRBV6-6 with TRBJ2-3; no definite D call. Sample: blood, either unsorted or a sorted T cell fraction (not recorded which). This CDR3 reads CASASYTSQYF. For the CDR3, the DNA is TGTGCCAGCGCTTCCTATACGTCGCAGTATTTT.